This T cell receptor (beta chain) is from a study of T cell changes during pregnancy in multiple sclerosis. Assay used: immunoSEQ multiplex PCR; TCRdb lists only in-frame clones, some missing. Here the sample spans under 90,000 clones, 90% to 95% being singletons. J was trimmed by 9 bases and V by 7 bases; bases with no gene match: 11. The CDR3 consists of 14 residues. In germline, CDR1 is SNHLY, CDR2 FYNNEI. V is TRBV2 and J is TRBJ1-5, with TRBD1 identical over 8 bases. Here the sequenced sample was peripheral blood, taken in the second trimester of pregnancy. This receptor was taken from a female donor in good health, enrolled as a control in a pregnancy study. CDR3 bases: TGTGCCAGCATTCGGGACACAGGGGGTGGGCCCCAGCATTTT. It encodes CASIRDTGGGPQHF.